These 20 T cell receptor beta chains originate from one sample sequenced in a study of beta chain features in type 1 diabetes (dated by TCRdb to 2016 to 2018). Overall results and qualifications from the work: In all four CD4+ subsets, TCRB CDR3 length was moderately but significantly shorter in type 1 diabetes patients.

The library was produced with the immunoSEQ multiplex PCR assay. The entire amount of isolated RNA was reverse transcribed using the High Capacity cDNA Reverse Transcription Kit, so the sequenced TCRB transcripts were expressed ones. This immuneACCESS table, as held by TCRdb, lists in-frame sequences with V and J called but not all clones. Of the missing ones, under half trace to an unresolved V gene in checked studies; the others have no known cause. The sample table shows 150,000 or so clones, and 8% to 8.5% are seen once. The ten top clones hold approximately 0.54% of the sample. What these receptors recognize is not known. Sequencing input: central memory CD4+ T cells from blood. Receptors were obtained from a young woman with type 1 diabetes.

This clone was counted ten times or more. This rearrangement joins TRBV4-3 to TRBJ1-5, with no clear D. This CDR3 region has 16 residues. V was trimmed by 0 bases and J by 3 bases, leaving 12 bases between them. Germline V gives CDR1 LGHNA, CDR2 YSLEER. CDR3 region: CASSQDWRQNNQPQHF. Written as DNA, the CDR3 is TGCGCCAGCAGCCAAGATTGGCGGCAGAACAATCAGCCCCAGCATTTT.

The chain joins TRBV7-2 to TRBJ2-3, with 8 positions matching TRBD2. CDR1 and CDR2 (germline): SGHTA, FQGNSA. V trimming: 1 base; J trimming: 6 bases; junction bases outside the gene matches: 6. There are 15 residues in the CDR3. The CDR3 DNA is TGTGCCAGCAGCTTAGTTTCGGGGGGGTCCGATACGCAGTATTTT. Its translation: CASSLVSGGSDTQYF.

This chain joins TRBV7-3 and TRBJ2-1; D might be TRBD2 (6 bases). This CDR3 contains 15 residues. Germline loops: CDR1 SGHTA, CDR2 FQGTGA. The ends were cut back, 1 base at V and 6 bases at J, with 13 bases in the middle. The CDR3 sequence: CASSLKVGLGNEQFF. For the CDR3, the DNA is TGTGCCAGCAGCTTAAAGGTGGGACTGGGCAATGAGCAGTTCTTC.

In its sample, this clone was seen a few times. The chain combines TRBV7-2 with TRBJ1-4, with 10 bases fitting TRBD1. CDR1 SGHTA and CDR2 FQGNSA come from the germline V gene. V shed 1 base, J shed 7 bases, and the junction held 6 bases outside the gene matches. The CDR3 contains 16 residues. The CDR3 sequence is CASSLVDRGQGEKLFF. The CDR3 DNA reads TGTGCCAGCAGCTTAGTCGACAGGGGGCAGGGTGAAAAACTGTTTTTT.

This chain joins TRBV7-9 and TRBJ1-1; 9 bases agree with TRBD1. CDR1 SEHNR and CDR2 FQNEAQ come from the germline V gene (reference sequence). This CDR3 is built from 13 residues. V shed 4 bases and J 7 bases; nucleotides not matched to a gene: 4. The CDR3 DNA reads TGTGCCAGCAGCTATGGGGGACAGGGTGAAGCTTTCTTT. It specifies CASSYGGQGEAFF.

This chain uses TRBV7-2 with TRBJ2-7; D uncertain. The CDR3 is 15 amino acids. Deletions cut 3 bases from V and 0 bases from J, with 12 bases between. Germline V gives CDR1 SGHTA, CDR2 FQGNSA. The CDR3 protein is CASSFLPSLSYEQYF. For the CDR3, the DNA is TGTGCCAGCAGCTTTCTACCATCCCTCTCCTACGAGCAGTACTTC.

The chain employs TRBV5-1 and TRBJ1-2, with D tentatively TRBD1 (5 bases). V was cut by 0 bases and J by 8 bases, with 11 bases left in between. This CDR3 comprises 13 residues. From germline, CDR1 is SGHRS and CDR2 YFSETQ. The DNA for the CDR3 is TGCGCCAGCAGCTTGGATGGGGGGGTCGGCTACACCTTC. Protein sequence: CASSLDGGVGYTF. The full variable domain, completed using reference TRBV5-1 and TRBJ1-2, is KAGVTQTPRYLIKTRGQQVTLSCSPISGHRSVSWYQQTPGQGLQFLFEYFSETQRNKGNFPGRFSGRQFSNSRSEMNVSTLELGDSALYLCASSLDGGVGYTFGSGTRLTVV.

This clone has only a few counts. The rearrangement uses TRBV21-1 and TRBJ2-7; TRBD1 is taken as the D call from the table, unchecked against the DNA. TRBV21-1 is a documented pseudogene. This CDR3 has 15 residues. CDR3 amino acids: CASSPRSQGFDEQYF. As DNA, the CDR3 is TGTGCCAGCAGCCCACGTTCACAGGGATTTGACGAGCAGTACTTC.

The chain links TRBV30 to TRBJ2-4, with TRBD1 as a possible D gene (6 bases). V was shortened by 2 bases and J by 0 bases, with 14 bases between the two germline ends. Germline assignment: CDR1 GTSNPN and CDR2 SVGIG (reference sequence). The CDR3 runs to 16 residues. Here the CDR3 reads CAWSPPGTRAKNIQYF. In nucleotides, the CDR3 is TGTGCCTGGAGTCCCCCCGGGACAAGAGCCAAAAACATTCAGTACTTC.

This clone was found many times. The chain employs TRBV10-3 and TRBJ2-5, with D unresolved. Trimming stripped 0 bases from V and 2 bases from J, with 10 bases between. The germline V gene has CDR1 ENHRY and CDR2 SYGVKD. There are 15 residues in the CDR3. The CDR3 DNA sequence: TGTGCCATCAGTGAGTCGTCCCAGACTCAAGAGACCCAGTACTTC. It translates to CAISESSQTQETQYF.

The CDR3 protein is CANKKTDRVASNEQFF. The CDR3 DNA reads as TGTGCCAACAAGAAGACCGACAGGGTAGCTTCCAATGAGCAGTTCTTC. The rearrangement uses TRBV2 and TRBJ2-1, with 7 bases identical to TRBD1. V gave up 10 bases and J gave up 6 bases; unmatched junction bases: 18. Germline V gives CDR1 SNHLY, CDR2 FYNNEI. This CDR3 comprises 16 residues.

This clone occurred a few times. At the DNA level, this CDR3 is encoded by other sequences in the same sample as well. V and J are TRBV29-1 and TRBJ2-2, with D unresolved. With 7 bases removed from V and 1 base from J, the gap between germline ends came to 4 bases. This CDR3 is built from 11 residues. Germline V gives CDR1 SQVTM, CDR2 ANQGSEA. CDR3 residues: CSGGNTGELFF. The CDR3 bases are TGCAGCGGAGGGAACACCGGGGAGCTGTTTTTT.

This rearrangement joins TRBV5-1 to TRBJ1-2, with 9 bases matching TRBD1. Germline assignment: CDR1 SGHRS and CDR2 YFSETQ. This CDR3 is 13 amino acids long. V shed 3 bases, J shed 8 bases, and the junction held 5 bases outside the gene matches. CDR3 nucleotide sequence: TGCGCCAGCAGCTCCCGACAGGGGGGAGGCTACACCTTC. Translating it yields CASSSRQGGGYTF.

This clone was picked up a small number of times. V and J are TRBV4-1 and TRBJ1-2, with 7 bases fitting TRBD1. The germline gives CDR1 MGHRA, CDR2 YSYEKL. The CDR3 covers 16 residues. V was clipped by 0 bases and J by 0 bases; unmatched bases: 4. CDR3 in amino acids: CASSQDTGTANYGYTF. CDR3 in DNA: TGCGCCAGCAGCCAAGATACCGGGACAGCTAACTATGGCTACACCTTC.

This chain connects TRBV18 to TRBJ1-6; D is unresolved. Germline-derived CDR1 and CDR2 are KGHSH and LQKENI. Trimming removed 1 base from V and 8 bases from J, with 6 bases in between. CDR3 length equals 13 residues. The CDR3, as DNA: TGTGCCAGCTCACCACATGCAGATTCACCCCTCCACTTT. It encodes CASSPHADSPLHF.

This clone was observed a few times. The chain links TRBV5-5 to TRBJ2-5; TRBD1 matches at 7 bases. The germline CDR1 and CDR2 sequences are SGHKS and YYEKEE (reference sequence). V was clipped by 4 bases and J by 5 bases; unmatched bases: 11. There are 15 residues in the CDR3. The CDR3: CASSGGQRGVETQYF. In DNA, the CDR3 is TGTGCCAGCAGCGGGGGACAGCGAGGCGTGGAGACCCAGTACTTC. Together with reference TRBV5-5 and TRBJ2-5, the CDR3 gives the full variable domain: DAGVTQSPTHLIKTRGQQVTLRCSPISGHKSVSWYQQVLGQGPQFIFQYYEKEERGRGNFPDRFSARQFPNYSSELNVNALLLGDSALYLCASSGGQRGVETQYFGPGTRLLVL.

This clone was seen more than once but under ten times. V usage is TRBV7-9 and J usage is TRBJ1-2; no clear D gene. In germline, CDR1 is SEHNR, CDR2 FQNEAQ (reference sequence). The CDR3 length is 12 residues. The V end lost 1 base, the J end lost 6 bases, and 6 bases lay between the germline ends. The chain's CDR3 is CASSLVANGYTF. In DNA, the CDR3 is TGTGCCAGCAGCTTAGTTGCGAATGGCTACACCTTC.

At least ten counts were recorded for this clone. The V and J genes are TRBV30 and TRBJ2-3; the D gene is possibly TRBD2 (6 bases). V was clipped by 3 bases and J by 1 base, with 11 bases between them. This CDR3 has 14 residues. The germline CDR1 and CDR2 sequences are GTSNPN and SVGIG (reference sequence). The CDR3 spells CAWSKLARTDTQYF. CDR3 bases: TGTGCCTGGAGCAAACTAGCACGCACAGATACGCAGTATTTT.

CDR3 in DNA: TGTGCCAGCACCACACACGGGAGGAGAGATACGCAGTATTTT. This gives the protein CASTTHGRRDTQYF. The V call is TRBV27, the J call TRBJ2-3, with 7 nucleotides matching TRBD2. V dropped 7 bases and J dropped 5; count of bases not matched to a gene: 9. The length of the CDR3 is 14 residues. CDR1 is MNHEY, CDR2 SMNVEV, per germline (reference sequence).

CDR3 in DNA: TGTGCCAGCAGCACGACTAGCGGGGGGTACGAGCAGTACTTC. Its protein is CASSTTSGGYEQYF. J is TRBJ2-7 and V is TRBV7-9, with 13 positions matching TRBD2. Germline CDR1 SEHNR, CDR2 FQNEAQ (reference sequence). This CDR3 spans 14 amino acids. Trimming at V came to 5 bases and at J to 4 bases, leaving 2 bases not matched to a gene.